The 9 T cell receptor beta chains below come from one sample, sequenced in a study of STAT5B mutations in CD4+ large granular lymphocyte leukemia. Assay: immunoSEQ multiplex PCR; the TCRdb copy retains only in-frame clones and omits some. Among tens of thousands of clones listed, roughly four fifths were seen once. The sample was CD4+ T cells from blood buffy coats. The receptors here all came from a human donor in good health.

The chain's CDR3 is CSVDRRGSGNTEAFF. The CDR3 nucleotides read TGCAGCGTTGATCGGCGGGGGTCAGGGAACACTGAAGCTTTCTTT. V is TRBV29-1 and J is TRBJ1-1; weak D call: TRBD1 (5 bases). Germline V gene sequence: CDR1 SQVTM, CDR2 ANQGSEA. This CDR3 is built from 15 residues. The germline V and J ends were trimmed by 3 bases and 1 base, with 15 bases remaining between them.

V and J are TRBV7-9 and TRBJ2-3; D not certain. CDR3 size: 14 residues. Germline V gives CDR1 SEHNR, CDR2 FQNEAQ (reference sequence). V was shortened by 5 bases and J by 1 base, with 10 bases between the two germline ends. The CDR3 loop is CASSLSAGTDTQYF. CDR3 coding DNA: TGTGCCAGCAGCCTTAGTGCGGGCACAGATACGCAGTATTTT.

The rearrangement joins TRBV2 to TRBJ1-2; D uncertain. Germline CDR1 and CDR2: SNHLY and FYNNEI. The V gene lost 3 bases and the J gene lost 4 bases, with 12 bases spanning the gap. The CDR3 covers 14 residues. The CDR3 DNA follows: TGTGCCAGCAGTGATACAGCTATAATCTATGGCTACACCTTC. Its translation: CASSDTAIIYGYTF.

In its sample, this clone was seen once. V usage is TRBV10-3 and J usage is TRBJ1-1; a weak D match, TRBD1 (5 bases). From germline, CDR1 is ENHRY and CDR2 SYGVKD. Trimming left V 5 bases short and J 4 bases short, with 14 bases between. This CDR3 region has 14 residues. In nucleotides, the CDR3 is TGTGCCATCAGTACCTCAGGCGGGACCACTGAAGCTTTCTTT. Translated: CAISTSGGTTEAFF.

The chain recombines TRBV7-3 with TRBJ2-2; possible D gene TRBD2, 6 bases. The CDR3 spans 15 residues. Germline V gene sequence: CDR1 SGHTA, CDR2 FQGTGA. Deletions cut 3 bases from V and 7 bases from J, with 15 bases between. The CDR3 loop is CASSLNGGGIGELFF. For the CDR3, the DNA is TGTGCCAGCAGCTTGAACGGGGGTGGTATCGGGGAGCTGTTTTTT.

The J gene is TRBJ2-5, the V gene TRBV4-2; possible D gene TRBD2, 6 bases. Trimming took 0 bases from V and 4 from J, leaving 12 bases between them. Germline values: CDR1 LGHNA, CDR2 YNFKEQ. This CDR3 has 15 residues. The CDR3 sequence: CASSQEGLPRETQYF. CDR3 DNA sequence: TGTGCCAGCAGCCAAGAGGGACTCCCGCGAGAGACCCAGTACTTC.

This sequence joins TRBV7-2 and TRBJ2-7, with D maybe TRBD2 (5 bases). Germline lookup yields CDR1 SGHTA and CDR2 FQGNSA. V lost 5 bases, J lost 6 bases, and 14 bases lay in between. The CDR3 has 13 residues. The CDR3 here is CASSLFFAGEQYF. The CDR3 DNA reads as TGTGCCAGCAGCCTTTTCTTTGCGGGCGAGCAGTACTTC.

The chain has TRBV10-3 and TRBJ1-2; D may be TRBD1 (5 bases). CDR1 is ENHRY and CDR2 is SYGVKD in the germline V gene. The CDR3 has 15 residues. Trimming cost V 0 bases and J 4 bases, with 12 bases left between them. The CDR3 loop reads CAISESRTTTYGYTF. The CDR3 nucleotides are TGTGCCATCAGTGAGTCAAGGACAACGACCTATGGCTACACCTTC.

This chain links TRBV9 with TRBJ2-1, with 10 bases that match TRBD2. Germline V CDR1 and CDR2: SGDLS, YYNGEE. Germline trimming cut 0 bases from V and 2 bases from J; bases unmatched to any gene: 8. CDR3 length equals 18 residues. In DNA form, the CDR3 reads TGTGCCAGCAGCGTAGCGGCATCGAGCGGGGGGGCCTACAATGAGCAGTTCTTC. Its translation: CASSVAASSGGAYNEQFF.